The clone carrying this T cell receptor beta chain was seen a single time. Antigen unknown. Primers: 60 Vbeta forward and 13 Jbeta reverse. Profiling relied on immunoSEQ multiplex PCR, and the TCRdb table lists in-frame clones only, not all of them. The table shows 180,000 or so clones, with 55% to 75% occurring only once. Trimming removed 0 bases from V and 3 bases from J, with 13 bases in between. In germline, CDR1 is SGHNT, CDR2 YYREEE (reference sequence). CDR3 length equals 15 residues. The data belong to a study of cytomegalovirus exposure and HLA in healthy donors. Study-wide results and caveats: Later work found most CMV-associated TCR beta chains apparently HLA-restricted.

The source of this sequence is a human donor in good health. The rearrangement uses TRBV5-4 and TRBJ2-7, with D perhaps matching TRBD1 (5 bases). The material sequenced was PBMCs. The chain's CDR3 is CASSLDKGQGYEQYF. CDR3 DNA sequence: TGTGCCAGCAGCTTGGACAAGGGGCAAGGCTACGAGCAGTACTTC. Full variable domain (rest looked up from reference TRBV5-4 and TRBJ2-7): ETGVTQSPTHLIKTRGQQVTLRCSSQSGHNTVSWYQQALGQGPQFIFQYYREEENGRGNFPPRFSGLQFPNYSSELNVNALELDDSALYLCASSLDKGQGYEQYFGPGTRLTVT.